The sample holds a few counts of the clone carrying this T cell receptor (beta chain). The protocol was immunoSEQ multiplex PCR, while the TCRdb copy is restricted to in-frame clones and leaves out a portion. The table includes under 200,000 clones, more than 85% detected once. This specimen comes from a study of blood T cell repertoires in COVID-19. The material sequenced was PBMCs or T cells enriched from blood (not recorded which). The TCR originated in a woman between 50 and 59 years old who had recovered from COVID-19.

The CDR3 region has the DNA TGCGCCAGCAGCCAAGAACAGCTTACCTACGGCTACACCTTC. This codes for CASSQEQLTYGYTF. V gene TRBV4-1 combines with J gene TRBJ1-2; D unclear. The germline V and J ends were trimmed by 0 bases and 8 bases, with 13 bases remaining between them. The CDR3 has 14 residues. The germline gives CDR1 MGHRA, CDR2 YSYEKL.